This T cell receptor beta chain was recorded in a study of CD8 T cells in Susac syndrome. The CDR3 has 17 residues. Germline trimming cut 0 bases from V and 6 bases from J; bases unmatched to any gene: 11. Germline V gives CDR1 MNHEY, CDR2 SVGAGI. Random hexamers were used to reverse transcribe an amount of roughly 0.5 to 1 ug RNA. TCRdb re-called the immunoSEQ multiplex PCR reads through MiXCR, storing one row per CDR3 protein. This sample has some 50,000 distinct CDR3 sequences, with approximately 95% found just once. This clonotype has just one count. V usage is TRBV6-5 and J usage is TRBJ2-3; TRBD1 matches 8 bases. Sequenced sample: CD8+ T cells from PBMCs. The TCR comes from a human donor with Susac syndrome. CDR3 protein: CASSYSDRGPKRDTQYF. CDR3 in DNA: TGTGCCAGCAGTTACTCCGACAGGGGCCCAAAAAGGGATACGCAGTATTTT.